Listed below are T cell receptor beta chains from one sample, sequenced in a study of early T cells in non-severe SARS-CoV-2 infection. MiXCR, run by TCRdb on the 5' RACE reads, gives a single entry per CDR3 protein. The data contain fewer than 40,000 distinct CDR3 sequences, around 7% of them singletons. The specimen comprised whole blood, sampled at baseline. Receptors were obtained from an adult who was a healthcare worker with PCR-confirmed SARS-CoV-2 infection or an uninfected control (not recorded which). Each CDR3 is given without its conserved first and last residue. A D gene is named only where the DNA matches it firmly. The size field is filled for only some rows; it gives once, few, many or a size class.

abundance	j_gene	d_gene	v_gene	CDR3aa
many	TRBJ1-3	.	TRBV5-5	ASSLESVRNTIY
many	TRBJ2-7	.	TRBV4-3	ASSPSISHEQY
medium-sized	TRBJ2-1	TRBD2	TRBV9	ASSAPGGGTPDLNEQF
.	TRBJ2-1	TRBD2	TRBV7-7	ASSPLAGVTEQF
.	TRBJ1-4	.	TRBV3-1	ASSHRQAGMKKLF
many	TRBJ2-1	.	TRBV11-2	ASSTLSPGGEQF
many	TRBJ2-1	TRBD2	TRBV10-3	AIRSGLAGGAYNEQF
few	TRBJ2-3	.	TRBV28	ASSLGEGLQY
many	TRBJ2-1	TRBD2	TRBV19	ASSISGLASNEQF
many	TRBJ2-1	.	TRBV29-1	SVAVGGGVTGDEQF
few	TRBJ2-2	TRBD1	TRBV12-3/TRBV12-4	ASSLNRGRTGELF
many	TRBJ1-1	.	TRBV19	TSSSTIVTEAF
many	TRBJ1-2	.	TRBV9	ASSVEVTQNYGYT
few	TRBJ1-6	.	TRBV29-1	SVQIGTENSPLH
many	TRBJ1-2	.	TRBV15	ATSRGFEGSGIYT
few	TRBJ2-1	TRBD2	TRBV10-3	AIGLAGGNEQF
few	TRBJ2-5	.	TRBV4-2	ASSFKETQY
large	TRBJ2-6	TRBD1	TRBV6-6	ASSLPGQGFYDSGANVLT
few	TRBJ2-2	.	TRBV10-3	AISSDTGELF
few	TRBJ2-3	.	TRBV11-3	ASSYGTFTDTQY
many	TRBJ1-6	.	TRBV7-2	ASSFEGNVPPLH
medium-sized	TRBJ1-2	.	TRBV4-2	ASSPSTGTNYGYT
many	TRBJ2-5	TRBD2	TRBV20-1	SAGGGLAGGRETQY
few	TRBJ1-3	.	TRBV5-6	ASSLPVSGNTIY
many	TRBJ1-2	TRBD1	TRBV14	ASSRGTGLNYGYT
.	TRBJ2-5	TRBD2	TRBV20-1	SAPPSGTWQETQY
medium-sized	TRBJ2-7	.	TRBV5-1	ASSLAGTTYEQY
few	TRBJ2-5	.	TRBV18	ASSPKETQY
few	TRBJ1-4	.	TRBV7-2	ASSHSLGGGEKLF
few	TRBJ2-5	.	TRBV20-1	SARPLGSSGYQETQY
once	TRBJ2-1	.	TRBV6-5	ASSYYGGRNNEQF
many	TRBJ2-1	.	TRBV2	ASRRDSSSSYNEQF
few	TRBJ1-1	.	TRBV7-2	ASSPQATNTEAF
.	TRBJ2-1	.	TRBV7-2	ASSPETSREQF
many	TRBJ2-5	.	TRBV20-1	SARGPEAEETQY
.	TRBJ2-5	TRBD2	TRBV20-1	SATPLAGGGETQY
few	TRBJ2-1	TRBD2	TRBV7-2	ASSVSGGRTSGNNEQF
medium-sized	TRBJ1-1	.	TRBV4-1	ASSQTSPRGYSGTEAF
few	TRBJ2-7	.	TRBV20-1	SPGQPNSYEQY
.	TRBJ2-1	.	TRBV7-3	ASSLSRTEYNEQF
few	TRBJ2-1	.	TRBV10-3	AITSMPLSGGNEQF
medium-sized	TRBJ1-2	.	TRBV29-1	SVDAGTNYGYT
.	TRBJ2-1	TRBD1	TRBV20-1	SARSTTGTGSNNEQF
many	TRBJ2-1	TRBD2	TRBV24-1	ATSDLGTSGRSYNEQF
many	TRBJ2-1	TRBD2	TRBV29-1	SVGPSGSSYNEQF
many	TRBJ1-6	.	TRBV18	ASCTEVTSPLH
many	TRBJ2-1	TRBD2	TRBV7-2	ASSLTPLAAPYNEQF
.	TRBJ2-7	.	TRBV20-1	SARDPLSSSYEQY
many	TRBJ2-2	TRBD2	TRBV29-1	SVPAVAGGLYTGELF
medium-sized	TRBJ2-1	TRBD2	TRBV11-1	ASSWTSGRASDEQF
many	TRBJ2-3	.	TRBV21-1	ASSKVQRFPPPVQY
large	TRBJ2-3	TRBD2	TRBV20-1	SARDLETSSFADTQY